This is a list of T cell receptor beta chains from one sample in a study of blood T cells in healthy people across ages. TCRdb reanalysed the 5' RACE reads using MiXCR and keeps one entry per CDR3 protein. The profile shows 550,000 to 750,000 distinct CDR3 sequences, 20% to 25% of them singletons. The sequencing sample was made of blood. The receptors were sampled from a man aged 70-80 years in good health. Both conserved end residues are part of each CDR3.

len: 10
v_gene: TRBV20-1
j_gene: TRBJ2-1
CDR3aa: CSASFNGQFF

len: 13
v_gene: TRBV20-1
j_gene: TRBJ2-1
CDR3aa: CSAPRQTYNEQFF

len: 15
v_gene: TRBV2
j_gene: TRBJ2-3
CDR3aa: CASSGLDALKATQYF

len: 17
v_gene: TRBV24-1
j_gene: TRBJ2-3
CDR3aa: CATSEGTEVFSTDTQYF

len: 16
v_gene: TRBV4-1
j_gene: -
CDR3aa: CASSQDRQQLMRGQYF

len: 15
v_gene: TRBV2
j_gene: -
CDR3aa: CASSELPQRGNEQYF

len: 18
v_gene: TRBV7-6
j_gene: TRBJ2-2
CDR3aa: CASSLAASGRFNTGERFF

len: 13
v_gene: TRBV20-1
j_gene: TRBJ2-7
CDR3aa: CSASSWESGEQYF

len: 11
v_gene: TRBV12-5
j_gene: TRBJ2-5
CDR3aa: CASGSSGKQYF

len: 15
v_gene: TRBV5-1
j_gene: TRBJ2-7
CDR3aa: CASSVSSGRTYEQYF

len: 14
v_gene: TRBV20-1
j_gene: TRBJ1-1
CDR3aa: CSARDRLLNTEAFF

len: 16
v_gene: TRBV28
j_gene: -
CDR3aa: CASRGWTQSSYNEQFF

len: 13
v_gene: TRBV12-3/TRBV12-4
j_gene: TRBJ1-5
CDR3aa: CASSFYGDGPQHF

len: 14
v_gene: TRBV20-1
j_gene: TRBJ2-7
CDR3aa: CSARGAGGPHEQYF

len: 15
v_gene: TRBV6-2/TRBV6-3
j_gene: TRBJ2-2
CDR3aa: CASSYAGGATGELFF

len: 18
v_gene: TRBV5-1
j_gene: TRBJ2-1
CDR3aa: CASSLTSSGSWTYNEQFF

len: 15
v_gene: TRBV10-3
j_gene: TRBJ2-5
CDR3aa: CAISESAAGKETQYF

len: 14
v_gene: TRBV20-1
j_gene: TRBJ2-3
CDR3aa: CSAGSGSFTDTQYF

len: 15
v_gene: TRBV3-1
j_gene: TRBJ1-5
CDR3aa: CASSQDLGVLQPQHF

len: 15
v_gene: TRBV12-3/TRBV12-4
j_gene: TRBJ2-5
CDR3aa: CASSHELAAGETQYF

len: 14
v_gene: TRBV28
j_gene: TRBJ1-2
CDR3aa: CASRAQGKNYGYTF

len: 13
v_gene: TRBV4-1
j_gene: TRBJ2-1
CDR3aa: CASSQNRGQEQFF

len: 16
v_gene: TRBV20-1
j_gene: TRBJ2-1
CDR3aa: CSATRTSGSFRNEQFF

len: 13
v_gene: TRBV7-7
j_gene: TRBJ2-5
CDR3aa: CASSVVGQETQYF

len: 14
v_gene: TRBV3-1
j_gene: TRBJ2-7
CDR3aa: CATARTGGSYDQYF

len: 12
v_gene: TRBV12-3/TRBV12-4
j_gene: TRBJ1-4
CDR3aa: CASRLTTEKLFF

len: 16
v_gene: TRBV6-6
j_gene: TRBJ2-1
CDR3aa: CASSSTDRSSYNEQFF

len: 16
v_gene: TRBV25-1
j_gene: TRBJ2-3
CDR3aa: CASSDPSGSSTDTQYF

len: 13
v_gene: TRBV2
j_gene: TRBJ1-2
CDR3aa: CASSEETVAGYTF

len: 11
v_gene: TRBV29-1
j_gene: TRBJ2-7
CDR3aa: CSVGTLHGWYF

len: 16
v_gene: TRBV7-8
j_gene: TRBJ1-2
CDR3aa: CASSLAPQGAGYGYTF

len: 16
v_gene: TRBV28
j_gene: TRBJ2-5
CDR3aa: CASSPTPAGGQETQYF

len: 14
v_gene: TRBV19
j_gene: TRBJ1-1
CDR3aa: CASRGQLMNTEAFF

len: 15
v_gene: TRBV25-1
j_gene: TRBJ1-6
CDR3aa: CASSESHRSNSPLHF

len: 15
v_gene: TRBV7-8
j_gene: TRBJ2-1
CDR3aa: CASRPYRGPYNEQFF

len: 17
v_gene: TRBV4-3
j_gene: TRBJ1-4
CDR3aa: CASSLGPQGATNEKLFF

len: 14
v_gene: TRBV20-1
j_gene: TRBJ2-7
CDR3aa: CSARSGAPPYEQYF